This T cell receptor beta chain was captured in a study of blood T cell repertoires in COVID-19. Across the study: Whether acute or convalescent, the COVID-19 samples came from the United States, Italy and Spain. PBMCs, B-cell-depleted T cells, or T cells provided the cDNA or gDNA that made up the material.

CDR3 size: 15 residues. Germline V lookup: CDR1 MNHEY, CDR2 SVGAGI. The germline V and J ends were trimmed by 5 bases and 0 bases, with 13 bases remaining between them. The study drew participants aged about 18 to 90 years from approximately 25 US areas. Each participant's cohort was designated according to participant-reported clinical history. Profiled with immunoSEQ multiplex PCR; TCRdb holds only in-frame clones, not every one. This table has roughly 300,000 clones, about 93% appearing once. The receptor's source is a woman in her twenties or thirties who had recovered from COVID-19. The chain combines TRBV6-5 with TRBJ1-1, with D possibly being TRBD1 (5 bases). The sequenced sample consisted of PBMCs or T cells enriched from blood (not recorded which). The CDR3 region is CASSPRVIMNTEAFF. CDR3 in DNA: TGTGCCAGCAGTCCCAGGGTTATCATGAACACTGAAGCTTTCTTT.